This T cell receptor (beta chain) was profiled in a study of neurological immune-mediated disorders (dated by TCRdb to the late 2010s). Concerning the study at large: Peripheral blood TCR-beta repertoires from HTLV-I-associated myelopathy (HAM/TSP) patients, multiple sclerosis patients and healthy controls were compared by UMI-based sequencing. The roughly 100 TCR-beta libraries covered PBMC samples along with longitudinal samples, technical triplicates, and paired sorted CD4+ and CD8+ T-cell subsets. Of the 68 subjects in the cohort, about 14 were HAM/TSP patients, some 34 were multiple sclerosis patients, and around 20 were healthy controls. General findings and caveats noted by the study authors: No identical CDR3 amino acid sequences were found to be shared among expanded clones across subjects, suggesting that TCR-beta repertoires were private in all groups. TCR clonal expansion was greatest in HAM/TSP patients and smallest in MS patients, who ranked below even healthy controls.

Unsorted PBMC libraries were generated from 2 million PBMCs stored in RNAlater at -80 °C until RNA extraction. PBMCs were separated from peripheral blood using Ficoll-Hypaque density gradient centrifugation and then cryopreserved in liquid nitrogen. cDNA was synthesized by template-switch 5'RACE using a primer carrying a 10-nucleotide random unique molecular identifier by which each TCR transcript was tagged. Each sequencing run produced over 180 million TCR-beta sequences covering 15-18 subjects. The RNeasy kit was used to extract total RNA. Using the KAPA Real-time Library Amplification kit, TCR-beta VDJ regions were amplified with primers for the TCR constant region and the 5'RACE anchor. Sample indexes and Illumina adaptors were added in a first PCR, after which library yield was increased in a second PCR. After purification with Ampure beads, the TCR product of roughly 650 bp was size-selected on a 2% E-gel SizeSelection system. Before pooling, libraries had their quality checked on a Bioanalyzer, their concentration measured with Qubit, and their quantity determined with the Kapa Library Quantification kit. Paired-end 2 x 150 bp sequencing of the libraries was performed on an Illumina HiSeq 2500. To increase sequence diversity, about 24-32% phiX was spiked into each library pool. Under the source paper's analysis protocol: Quality-filtered reads were processed with the UMI-based MiGEC pipeline, which removed over 85% of raw TCR sequences during error correction. VDJ genes were aligned to IMGT germline references, and each clonotype was defined by a unique CDR3 amino acid sequence together with V-J genes. Clonal expansion, Shannon diversity and CDR3 relatedness were evaluated with VDJtools (CalcPairwiseDistances, ClusterSamples), while phylogenetic trees were built in CLCbio workbench. Clones with at least 8 unique UMIs were defined as expanded, with this threshold being based on coefficient-of-variation modelling across technical triplicates. TCRdb ran its own pipeline on the public reads, namely fastp trimming at Q25 and MiXCR clone calling, and kept in-frame beta chains. One record per CDR3 amino acid sequence lists the most common genes and DNA. These V and J calls rely on TCRdb rather than the paper's analysis. This sample gives fewer than 65,000 distinct CDR3 sequences in total; under 13% of them show up just once. In total, the top ten clones hold roughly 5% of the sample.

The sample holds many counts of this clonotype. Its antigen is not yet known. The input lacks base qualities; no much larger clone sits a single base away. The origin of this receptor is a man aged 65-85 years with HTLV-1-associated myelopathy (HAM/TSP). Sequenced: PBMCs.

The DNA sequence follows: TGTGCCAGCAGGCGAGCCACCGGGAGAACCTACGAGCAGTACTTC. This is translated as CASRRATGRTYEQYF. Recombination linked TRBV6-5 to TRBJ2-7; 6 matching bases give a weak D call of TRBD2. Sequences MNHEY (CDR1) and SVGAGI (CDR2) are obtained from the germline V gene. The cysteine opens and the phenylalanine closes a CDR3 of 15 amino acids. Only the CDR3 portion is preserved as DNA: 45 bases, with reading frame beginning at the first base. V is shortened by 6 bases, J by 2 bases, and the region joining them spans 17 bases.